This T cell receptor beta chain was recorded in a study of regulatory and conventional T cells in RAG deficiency. Points from the study as a whole: Shannon entropy was markedly lower and Simpson indices higher in RAG-deficient patients than control T-cell subsets. Shorter CDR3s in all patient subsets; >75% Treg-Tconv overlap in Omenn.

Sequencing was performed with immunoSEQ multiplex PCR; in TCRdb, only in-frame clones are kept and a portion is missing. The sample has thousands of clones; 75% to 85% are singletons. V was cut by 6 bases and J by 9 bases, with 12 bases left in between. Germline lookup yields CDR1 WSHSY and CDR2 SAAADI. The CDR3 is made up of 11 amino acids. In its sample, this clone ranks as medium-sized (0.01 to 0.1%). As yet, its antigen is unknown. A further study also used this sample, focusing on regulatory T cells. That paper states: Primers: 52 TRBV forward and 13 TRBJ reverse. Patient repertoires had restricted TRB V-J pairs and skewed V and J usage, most in Tregs.

Sequencing input: CD8+ T cells sorted from blood. The gene calls are TRBV10-2 and TRBJ2-7; tentative D call: TRBD1 (6 bases). The receptor's source is a human donor in good health. The CDR3 loop reads CASRSGVVQYF. DNA for the CDR3: TGCGCCAGCAGGTCAGGGGTCGTGCAGTACTTC.